This TCR beta chain is from a study of blood T cell repertoires in COVID-19. Across the study: COVID-19 samples from acute and convalescent phases originated in the United States, Italy and Spain.

Participants came from some 26 US areas, aged about 18 to 90 years. Categorization into cohorts depended on clinical history that participants reported. TCRdb keeps only in-frame clones here, not all; method: immunoSEQ multiplex PCR. This table has some 300,000 clones, 85% to 90% appearing once. The J segment lost 4 bases and the V segment lost 5 bases, leaving 6 bases of the junction unmatched. CDR3 size: 16 residues. Germline V gives CDR1 SGHAT, CDR2 FQNNGV. Sequenced material: PBMCs or T cells enriched from blood (not recorded which). The chain recombines TRBV11-2 with TRBJ2-1, with TRBD2 matching 12 bases. The clonotype was recovered from an older woman in a cohort exposed to, infected with or recovered from COVID-19 (not recorded which). The CDR3 nucleotides are TGTGCCAGCAGCCCGGGGACTAGCGGGCTTTACAATGAGCAGTTCTTC. Translating gives CASSPGTSGLYNEQFF.